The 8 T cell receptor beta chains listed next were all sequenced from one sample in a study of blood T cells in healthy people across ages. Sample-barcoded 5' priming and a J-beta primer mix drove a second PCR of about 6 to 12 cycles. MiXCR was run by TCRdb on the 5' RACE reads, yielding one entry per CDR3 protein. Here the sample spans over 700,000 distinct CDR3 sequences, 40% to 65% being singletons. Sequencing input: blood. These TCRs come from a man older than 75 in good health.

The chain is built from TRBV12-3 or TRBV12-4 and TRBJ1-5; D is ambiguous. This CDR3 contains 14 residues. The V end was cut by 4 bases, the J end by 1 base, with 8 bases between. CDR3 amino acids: CASSWEGSNQPQHF. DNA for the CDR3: TGTGCCAGCAGTTGGGAGGGAAGCAATCAGCCCCAGCATTTT.

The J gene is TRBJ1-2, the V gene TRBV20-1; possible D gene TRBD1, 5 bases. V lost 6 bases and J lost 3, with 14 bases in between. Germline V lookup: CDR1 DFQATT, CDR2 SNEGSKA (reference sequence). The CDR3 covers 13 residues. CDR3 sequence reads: CSAAIGTYYGYTF. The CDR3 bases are TGCAGTGCGGCCATCGGGACCTACTATGGCTACACCTTC.

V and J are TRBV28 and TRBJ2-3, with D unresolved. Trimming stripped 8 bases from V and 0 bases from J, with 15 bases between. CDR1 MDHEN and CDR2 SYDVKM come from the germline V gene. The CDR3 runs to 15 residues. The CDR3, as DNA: TGTGCCAGCGGCCCAGACCTAGATAGCACAGATACGCAGTATTTT. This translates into CASGPDLDSTDTQYF.

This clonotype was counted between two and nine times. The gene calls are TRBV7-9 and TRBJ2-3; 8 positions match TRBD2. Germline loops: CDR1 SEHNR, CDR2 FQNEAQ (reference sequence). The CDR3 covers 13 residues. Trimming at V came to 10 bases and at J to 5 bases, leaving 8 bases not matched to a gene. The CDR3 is CATEGLVVDTQYF. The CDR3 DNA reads TGTGCCACAGAGGGACTAGTCGTAGATACGCAGTATTTT.

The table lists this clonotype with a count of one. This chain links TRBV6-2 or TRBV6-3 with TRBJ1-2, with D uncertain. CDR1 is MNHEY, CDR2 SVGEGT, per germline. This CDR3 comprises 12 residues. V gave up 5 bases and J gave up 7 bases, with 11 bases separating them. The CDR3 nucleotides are TGTGCCAGCAGTAGGGCCGCGGCTGGCTACACCTTC. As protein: CASSRAAAGYTF.

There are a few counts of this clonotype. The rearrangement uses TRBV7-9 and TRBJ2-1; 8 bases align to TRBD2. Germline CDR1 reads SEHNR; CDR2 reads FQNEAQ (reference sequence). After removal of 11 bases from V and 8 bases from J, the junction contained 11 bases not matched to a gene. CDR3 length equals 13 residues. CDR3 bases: TGTGCCGCCGGGCGCGGGAGGATCGATGAGCAGTTCTTC. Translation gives CAAGRGRIDEQFF.

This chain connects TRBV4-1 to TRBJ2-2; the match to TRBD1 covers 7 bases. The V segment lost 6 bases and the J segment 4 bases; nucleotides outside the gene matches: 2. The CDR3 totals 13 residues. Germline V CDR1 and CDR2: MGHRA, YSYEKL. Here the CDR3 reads CASRGGFTGELFF. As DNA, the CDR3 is TGCGCCAGCAGAGGGGGCTTCACCGGGGAGCTGTTTTTT.

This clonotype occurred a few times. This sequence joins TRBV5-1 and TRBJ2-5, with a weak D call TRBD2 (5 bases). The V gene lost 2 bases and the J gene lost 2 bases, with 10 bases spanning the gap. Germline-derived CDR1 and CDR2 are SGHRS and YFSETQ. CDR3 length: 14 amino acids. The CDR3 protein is CASSFSSDQETQYF. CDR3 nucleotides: TGCGCCAGCAGCTTTAGTAGCGATCAAGAGACCCAGTACTTC.